Listed below are T cell receptor beta chains from one sample, sequenced in a study of early T cells in non-severe SARS-CoV-2 infection. TCRdb recomputed calls from the 5' RACE reads with MiXCR, one row per CDR3 protein. The table shows tens of thousands of distinct CDR3 sequences, with 5.9% occurring only once. Here the sequenced sample was whole blood, taken at baseline. The receptors come from an adult who was a healthcare worker with PCR-confirmed SARS-CoV-2 infection or an uninfected control (not recorded which). The CDR3 runs from the conserved cysteine through the conserved F or W. D genes are given only for firm matches. Clone size, where shown, is once, few, many, or a class for clones that have expanded.

DNA | CDR3 | V | size | J | D
TGTGCCAGCACTCAAGGGCCCGCCGGGGAGCTGTTTTTT | CASTQGPAGELFF | TRBV12-3/TRBV12-4 | many | TRBJ2-2 | .
TGCAGTGCTAGTGCAGGGGTCTTGACCCCCCTCTATGGCTACACCTTC | CSASAGVLTPLYGYTF | TRBV20-1 | . | TRBJ1-2 | .
TGTGCCAGCAGCGCAACGACTGGGGAACACTCCTACGAGCAGTACTTC | CASSATTGEHSYEQYF | TRBV7-9 | few | TRBJ2-7 | .
TGCGCCAGCGCCTACAGTGATTTTAATGAAAAACTGTTTTTT | CASAYSDFNEKLFF | TRBV5-1 | few | TRBJ1-4 | .
TGTGCCAGCAGCCTTGGGTCCCAGACTAGCGGGACCATCTCAGATACGCAGTATTTT | CASSLGSQTSGTISDTQYF | TRBV3-1 | many | TRBJ2-3 | TRBD2
TGCAGTGCAGTGGGAGGGCTAGCGGGCTACGAGCAGTACTTC | CSAVGGLAGYEQYF | TRBV20-1 | many | TRBJ2-7 | TRBD2
TGTGCCAGCAGTTTATTCGCGGGGTCCTACAATGAGCAGTTCTTC | CASSLFAGSYNEQFF | TRBV12-3/TRBV12-4 | many | TRBJ2-1 | .
TGCAGCGTCGCCCAGGGGAGGTACGAGCAGTACTTC | CSVAQGRYEQYF | TRBV29-1 | many | TRBJ2-7 | .
TGCAGTGCTATCCGGGACTTAAGCTACAATGAGCAGTTCTTC | CSAIRDLSYNEQFF | TRBV20-1 | many | TRBJ2-1 | .
TGTGCCAGCAGCCCGTCAGGGGGCGAAGTAAACTATGGCTACACCTTC | CASSPSGGEVNYGYTF | TRBV7-3 | many | TRBJ1-2 | TRBD1
TGTGCCACCAGCGGCTTAGCCTACGAGCAGTACTTC | CATSGLAYEQYF | TRBV15 | few | TRBJ2-7 | .
TGTGCCAGCAGCCAAGATGAACTAGCTTACGAGCAGTACTTC | CASSQDELAYEQYF | TRBV4-2 | . | TRBJ2-7 | .
TGTGCCACTCGACTAGCGGGAGGCCTACCGGGTGAGCAGTTCTTC | CATRLAGGLPGEQFF | TRBV6-5 | many | TRBJ2-1 | TRBD2
TGTGCCAGCAGCACACAGGGTAACACTGAAGCTTTCTTT | CASSTQGNTEAFF | TRBV7-3 | . | TRBJ1-1 | .
TGTGCCAGCAGTCCCGGGACTAGCGGCGATCGGCTTGCCAATGAGCAGTTCTTC | CASSPGTSGDRLANEQFF | TRBV6-2/TRBV6-3 | . | TRBJ2-1 | TRBD2
TGTGCCAGCAGCGGCAGCGGGAGAATCACAGATACGCAGTATTTT | CASSGSGRITDTQYF | TRBV2 | many | TRBJ2-3 | TRBD2
TGTGCCAGTAGTCGATTGTCGGGATACTATAGCAATCAGCCCCAGCATTTT | CASSRLSGYYSNQPQHF | TRBV19 | few | TRBJ1-5 | .
TGTGCCAGCATGCACGATACGCAGTATTTT | CASMHDTQYF | TRBV6-2/TRBV6-3 | many | TRBJ2-3 | .
TGTGCCAGCAGCAGGGACTTCCAGCATGAGCAGTTCTTC | CASSRDFQHEQFF | TRBV7-2 | . | TRBJ2-1 | .
TGCAGCGCGAAGGGAAGGCAAGAGACCCAGTACTTC | CSAKGRQETQYF | TRBV29-1 | . | TRBJ2-5 | .
TGTGCCAGCAGCCATTTAAGTGATACAGATACGCAGTATTTT | CASSHLSDTDTQYF | TRBV3-1 | . | TRBJ2-3 | .
TGCAGCCAAACCAGGGGTTTGAACACTGAAGCTTTCTTT | CSQTRGLNTEAFF | TRBV29-1 | many | TRBJ1-1 | .
TGTGCCAGCAGCTCCTCCGGGACAGGGGACAATGAGCAGTTCTTC | CASSSSGTGDNEQFF | TRBV11-3 | many | TRBJ2-1 | TRBD1